This record looks at one TCR beta chain sequence and its context. The sample originates from a study of CD8 T cells in Susac syndrome. CDR1 and CDR2 from the germline V gene are SGDLS and YYNGEE. There are 13 residues in the CDR3. With V trimmed by 0 bases and J by 10 bases, 3 bases remained unmatched. Random hexamers were used to reverse transcribe about 0.5 to 1 ug of RNA. TCRdb redid the calling of the immunoSEQ multiplex PCR reads with MiXCR, one entry per CDR3 protein. The sample lists 150,000 to 200,000 distinct CDR3 sequences, just under 95% seen once, with around 0.15% in the top ten. Sequencing was performed on CD4+ T cells from PBMCs. The rearrangement links TRBV9 to TRBJ2-1, with TRBD1 identical over 8 bases. The TCR comes from a human donor in good health. The CDR3 region is CASSVERTGEQFF. The CDR3 nucleotides read TGTGCCAGCAGCGTAGAGCGGACAGGGGAGCAGTTCTTC. The complete variable domain, with remaining parts taken from reference TRBV9 and TRBJ2-1, reads DSGVTQTPKHLITATGQRVTLRCSPRSGDLSVYWYQQSLDQGLQFLIQYYNGEERAKGNILERFSAQQFPDLHSELNLSSLELGDSALYFCASSVERTGEQFFGPGTRLTVL.